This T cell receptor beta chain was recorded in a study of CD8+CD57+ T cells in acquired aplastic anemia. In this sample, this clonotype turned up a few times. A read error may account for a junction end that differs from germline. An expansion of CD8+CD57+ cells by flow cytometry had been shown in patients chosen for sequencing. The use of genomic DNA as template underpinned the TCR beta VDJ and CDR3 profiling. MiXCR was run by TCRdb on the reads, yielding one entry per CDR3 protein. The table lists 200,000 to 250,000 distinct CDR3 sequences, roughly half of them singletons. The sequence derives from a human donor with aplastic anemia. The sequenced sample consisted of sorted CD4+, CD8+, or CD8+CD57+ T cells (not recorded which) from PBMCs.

The CDR3 loop is CSVRNTEAFF. The CDR3 region has the DNA TGCAGCGTTAGGAACACTGAGGCTTTCTTT. This chain joins TRBV29-1 and TRBJ1-1; D unclear. CDR1 and CDR2 (germline): SQVTM, ANQGSEA. This CDR3 spans 10 amino acids.